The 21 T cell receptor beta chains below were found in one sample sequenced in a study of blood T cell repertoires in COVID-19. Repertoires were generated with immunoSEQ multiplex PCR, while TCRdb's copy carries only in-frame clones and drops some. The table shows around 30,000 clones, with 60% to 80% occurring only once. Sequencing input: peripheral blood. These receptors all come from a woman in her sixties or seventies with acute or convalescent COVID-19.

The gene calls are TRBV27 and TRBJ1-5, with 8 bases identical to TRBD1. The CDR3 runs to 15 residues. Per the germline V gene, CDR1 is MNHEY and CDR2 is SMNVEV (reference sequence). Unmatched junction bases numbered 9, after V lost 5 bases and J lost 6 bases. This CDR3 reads CASSPRDRPTQPQHF. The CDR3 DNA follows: TGTGCCAGCAGTCCCCGGGACAGGCCAACTCAGCCCCAGCATTTT.

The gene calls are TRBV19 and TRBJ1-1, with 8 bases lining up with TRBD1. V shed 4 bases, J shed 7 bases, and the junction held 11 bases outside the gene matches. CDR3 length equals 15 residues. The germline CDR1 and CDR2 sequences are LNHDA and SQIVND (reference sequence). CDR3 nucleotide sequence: TGTGCCAGTAGTACTCGACAGGGGTGGACGAGTGAAGCTTTCTTT. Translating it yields CASSTRQGWTSEAFF. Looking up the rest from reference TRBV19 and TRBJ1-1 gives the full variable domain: DGGITQSPKYLFRKEGQNVTLSCEQNLNHDAMYWYRQDPGQGLRLIYYSQIVNDFQKGDIAEGYSVSREKKESFPLTVTSAQKNPTAFYLCASSTRQGWTSEAFFGQGTRLTVV.

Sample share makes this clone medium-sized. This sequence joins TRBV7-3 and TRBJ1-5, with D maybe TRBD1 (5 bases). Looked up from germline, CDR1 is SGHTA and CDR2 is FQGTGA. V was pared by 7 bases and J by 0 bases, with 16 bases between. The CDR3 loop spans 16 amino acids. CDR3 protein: CASTPRQRYSNQPQHF. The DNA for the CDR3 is TGTGCCAGCACCCCCCGACAGAGATATAGCAATCAGCCCCAGCATTTT.

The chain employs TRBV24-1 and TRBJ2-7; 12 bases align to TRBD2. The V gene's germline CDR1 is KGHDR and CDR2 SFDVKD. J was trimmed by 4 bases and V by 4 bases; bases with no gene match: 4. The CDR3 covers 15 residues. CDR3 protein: CATSDTTSGGYEQYF. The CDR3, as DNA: TGTGCCACCAGTGACACCACTAGCGGGGGGTACGAGCAGTACTTC.

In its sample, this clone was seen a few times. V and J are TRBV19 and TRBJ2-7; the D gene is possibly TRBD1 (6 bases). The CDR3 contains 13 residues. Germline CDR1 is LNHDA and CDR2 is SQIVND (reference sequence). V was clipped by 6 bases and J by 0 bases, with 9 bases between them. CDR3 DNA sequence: TGTGCCAGTAGCTGGGACACCTCCTACGAGCAGTACTTC. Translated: CASSWDTSYEQYF.

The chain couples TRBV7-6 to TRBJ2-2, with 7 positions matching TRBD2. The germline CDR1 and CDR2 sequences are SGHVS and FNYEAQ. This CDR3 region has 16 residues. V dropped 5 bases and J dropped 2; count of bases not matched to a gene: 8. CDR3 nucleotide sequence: TGTGCCAGCAGCGAGACCGGGACTACAAACACCGGGGAGCTGTTTTTT. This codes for CASSETGTTNTGELFF.

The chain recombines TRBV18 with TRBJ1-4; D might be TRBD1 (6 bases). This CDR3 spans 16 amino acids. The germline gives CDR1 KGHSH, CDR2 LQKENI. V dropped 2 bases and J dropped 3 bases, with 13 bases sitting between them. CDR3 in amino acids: CASSPVARGSNEKLFF. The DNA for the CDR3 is TGTGCCAGCTCACCAGTTGCTAGGGGGTCTAATGAAAAACTGTTTTTT.

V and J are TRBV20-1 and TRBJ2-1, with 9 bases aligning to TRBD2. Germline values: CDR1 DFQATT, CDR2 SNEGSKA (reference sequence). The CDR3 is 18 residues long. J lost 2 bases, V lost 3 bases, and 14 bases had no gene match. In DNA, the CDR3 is TGCAGTGCTAGTTCTCCCGGGCTAGCGGGGCTTGCCTACAATGAGCAGTTCTTC. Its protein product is CSASSPGLAGLAYNEQFF.

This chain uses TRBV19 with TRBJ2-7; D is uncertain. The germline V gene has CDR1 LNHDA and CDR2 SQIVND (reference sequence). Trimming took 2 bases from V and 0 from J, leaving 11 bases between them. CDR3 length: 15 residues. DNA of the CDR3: TGTGCCAGTAGTATACTGGGCGCGAGCTCCTACGAGCAGTACTTC. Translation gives CASSILGASSYEQYF. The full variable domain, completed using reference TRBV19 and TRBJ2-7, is DGGITQSPKYLFRKEGQNVTLSCEQNLNHDAMYWYRQDPGQGLRLIYYSQIVNDFQKGDIAEGYSVSREKKESFPLTVTSAQKNPTAFYLCASSILGASSYEQYFGPGTRLTVT.

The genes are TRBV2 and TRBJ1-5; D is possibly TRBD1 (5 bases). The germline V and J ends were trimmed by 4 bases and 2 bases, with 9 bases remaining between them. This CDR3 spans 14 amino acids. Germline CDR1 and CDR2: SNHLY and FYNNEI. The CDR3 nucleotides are TGTGCCAGCAGTGTCGACAGTGGCAATCAGCCCCAGCATTTT. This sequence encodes CASSVDSGNQPQHF.

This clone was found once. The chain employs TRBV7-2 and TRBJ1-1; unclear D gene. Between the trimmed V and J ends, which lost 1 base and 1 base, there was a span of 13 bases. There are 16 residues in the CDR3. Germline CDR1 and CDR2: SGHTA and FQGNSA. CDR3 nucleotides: TGTGCCAGCAGCTTAGGGGCGTCGGTCGGGAACACTGAAGCTTTCTTT. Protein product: CASSLGASVGNTEAFF. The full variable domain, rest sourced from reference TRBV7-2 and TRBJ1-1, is GAGVSQSPSNKVTEKGKDVELRCDPISGHTALYWYRQSLGQGLEFLIYFQGNSAPDKSGLPSDRFSAERTGGSVSTLTIQRTQQEDSAVYLCASSLGASVGNTEAFFGQGTRLTVV.

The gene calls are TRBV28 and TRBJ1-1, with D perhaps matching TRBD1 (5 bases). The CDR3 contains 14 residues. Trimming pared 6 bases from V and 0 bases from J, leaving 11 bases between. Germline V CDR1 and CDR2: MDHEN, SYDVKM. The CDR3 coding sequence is TGTGCCAGCAGGCCCGGGGGTCTGAACACTGAAGCTTTCTTT. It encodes CASRPGGLNTEAFF.

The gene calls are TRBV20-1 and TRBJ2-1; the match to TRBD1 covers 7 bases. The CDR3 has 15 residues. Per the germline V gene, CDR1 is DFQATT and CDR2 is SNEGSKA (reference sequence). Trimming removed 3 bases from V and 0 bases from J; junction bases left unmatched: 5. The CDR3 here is CSASSDRSSYNEQFF. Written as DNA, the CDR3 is TGCAGTGCTAGTTCGGACAGGAGCTCCTACAATGAGCAGTTCTTC.

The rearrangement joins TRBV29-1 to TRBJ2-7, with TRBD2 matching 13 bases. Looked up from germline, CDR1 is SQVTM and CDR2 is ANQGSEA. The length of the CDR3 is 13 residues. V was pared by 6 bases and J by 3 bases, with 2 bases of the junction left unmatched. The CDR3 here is CSVRTSGSYEQYF. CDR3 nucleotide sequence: TGCAGCGTCAGGACTAGCGGGAGCTACGAGCAGTACTTC.

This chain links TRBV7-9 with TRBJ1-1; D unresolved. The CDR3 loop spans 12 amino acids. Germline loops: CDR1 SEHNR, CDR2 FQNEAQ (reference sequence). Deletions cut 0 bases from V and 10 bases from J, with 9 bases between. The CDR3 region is CASSLAAPGAFF. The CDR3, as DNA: TGTGCCAGCAGCTTAGCAGCGCCGGGAGCTTTCTTT.

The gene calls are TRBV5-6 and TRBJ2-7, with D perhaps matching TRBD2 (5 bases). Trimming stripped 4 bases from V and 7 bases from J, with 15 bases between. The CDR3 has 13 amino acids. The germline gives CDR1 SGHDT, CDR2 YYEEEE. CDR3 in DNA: TGTGCCAGCAGCCCCGCGGACTTCATGGAGCAGTACTTC. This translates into CASSPADFMEQYF.

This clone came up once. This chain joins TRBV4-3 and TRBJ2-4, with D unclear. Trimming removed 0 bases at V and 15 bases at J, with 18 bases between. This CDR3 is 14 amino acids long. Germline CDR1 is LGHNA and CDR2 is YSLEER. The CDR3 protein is CASSQDIVGASRYF. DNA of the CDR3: TGCGCCAGCAGCCAAGATATAGTCGGCGCCTCTAGGTACTTC.

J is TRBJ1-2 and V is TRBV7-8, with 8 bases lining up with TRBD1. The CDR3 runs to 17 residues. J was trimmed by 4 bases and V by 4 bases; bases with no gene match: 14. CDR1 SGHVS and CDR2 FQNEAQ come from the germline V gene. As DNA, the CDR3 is TGTGCCAGCAGCTCGACAAGGACAGGGCCTTTGGCCTATGGCTACACCTTC. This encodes CASSSTRTGPLAYGYTF.

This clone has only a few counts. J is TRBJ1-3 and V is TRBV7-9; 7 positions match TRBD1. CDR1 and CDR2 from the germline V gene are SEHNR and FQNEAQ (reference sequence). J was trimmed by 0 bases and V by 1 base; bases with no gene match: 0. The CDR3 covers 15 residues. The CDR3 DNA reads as TGTGCCAGCAGCTTAGAGGGGGCCTCTGGAAACACCATATATTTT. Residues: CASSLEGASGNTIYF.

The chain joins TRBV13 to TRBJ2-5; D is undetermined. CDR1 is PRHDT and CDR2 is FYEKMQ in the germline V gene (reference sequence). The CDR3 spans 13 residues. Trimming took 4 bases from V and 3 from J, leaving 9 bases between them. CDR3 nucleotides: TGTGCCAGCAGCTCCAAACTCGAAGAGACCCAGTACTTC. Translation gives CASSSKLEETQYF.

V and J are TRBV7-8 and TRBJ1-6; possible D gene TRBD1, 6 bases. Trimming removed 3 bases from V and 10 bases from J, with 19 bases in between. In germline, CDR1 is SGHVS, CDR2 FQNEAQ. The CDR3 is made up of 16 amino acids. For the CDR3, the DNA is TGTGCCAGCAGCTTCCTCAACTCACAGGGCCAGTCACCCCTCCACTTT. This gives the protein CASSFLNSQGQSPLHF.